This is a list of T cell receptor beta chains from one sample in a study of T cell repertoires in cytomegalovirus infection. Each CDR3 protein gets one entry after TCRdb re-called the reads with MiXCR. The sample includes 180,000 or so distinct CDR3 sequences, roughly a sixth of them seen just once. The sequenced sample was CD8+ T cells from PBMCs. The receptor source for this set is a human donor in good health (CMV status not recorded). Some clones in this sample may be carry-over from other donors' samples. The CDR3 runs from the conserved cysteine through the conserved F or W. Fields, in order: V gene, J gene, CDR3 length, CDR3 protein.

V gene: TRBV20-1; J gene: TRBJ2-3; CDR3 length: 16; CDR3 protein: CSARDRLSGGGDTQYF
V gene: TRBV28; J gene: TRBJ1-5; CDR3 length: 16; CDR3 protein: CAIVPGTEVSNQPQHF
V gene: TRBV7-9; J gene: TRBJ1-1; CDR3 length: 12; CDR3 protein: CASSGGWTEAFF
V gene: TRBV7-9; J gene: TRBJ1-5; CDR3 length: 12; CDR3 protein: CASSRGSQPQHF
V gene: TRBV12-3/TRBV12-4; J gene: TRBJ2-3; CDR3 length: 15; CDR3 protein: CASSFNRGYTDTQYF
V gene: TRBV4-2; J gene: TRBJ2-7; CDR3 length: 15; CDR3 protein: CASSQEGFDGYEQYF
V gene: TRBV7-2; J gene: TRBJ1-1; CDR3 length: 15; CDR3 protein: CASSLESDFRPEAFF
V gene: TRBV7-2; J gene: TRBJ2-5; CDR3 length: 15; CDR3 protein: CASSLRRGGRETQYF
V gene: TRBV7-2; J gene: TRBJ2-7; CDR3 length: 13; CDR3 protein: CASSFGQLYEQYF
V gene: TRBV12-3/TRBV12-4; J gene: TRBJ2-4; CDR3 length: 14; CDR3 protein: CASSFTGPKNIQYF
V gene: TRBV6-1; J gene: TRBJ2-1; CDR3 length: 15; CDR3 protein: CASSVWDRGNNEQFF
V gene: TRBV6-2/TRBV6-3; J gene: TRBJ1-1; CDR3 length: 13; CDR3 protein: CASSYPVNTEAFF
V gene: TRBV14; J gene: TRBJ2-7; CDR3 length: 13; CDR3 protein: CASSQVGPDEQYF
V gene: TRBV6-2/TRBV6-3; J gene: TRBJ2-1; CDR3 length: 15; CDR3 protein: CASSYYAGAYNEQFF
V gene: TRBV7-9; J gene: TRBJ1-3; CDR3 length: 20; CDR3 protein: CASSFPARWKEPVSGNTIYF
V gene: TRBV7-3; J gene: TRBJ1-1; CDR3 length: 14; CDR3 protein: CASSLAGGSTEPFF
V gene: TRBV12-3/TRBV12-4; J gene: TRBJ2-3; CDR3 length: 15; CDR3 protein: CASSSVRTSTDTQYF
V gene: TRBV28; J gene: TRBJ2-2; CDR3 length: 16; CDR3 protein: CASSWRDRANTGELFF
V gene: TRBV27; J gene: TRBJ2-7; CDR3 length: 15; CDR3 protein: CASSQIDRQGEEQYF
V gene: TRBV29-1; J gene: TRBJ2-2; CDR3 length: 16; CDR3 protein: CSVTPDRLGDTGELFF